Presented here are 10 T cell receptor beta chains from one specimen sequenced in a study of regulatory T cells in long-lasting Graves disease. In building TCR beta libraries, iRepertoire HTBI primers were used together with Arm-PCR of CDR3 regions. TCRdb recomputed calls from the multiplex PCR reads with MiXCR, one row per CDR3 protein. Seen here are about 460,000 distinct CDR3 sequences, less than 25% observed once, and the top ten hold roughly 13%. As for time point: persistent/refractory GD, antithyroid drugs over 5 years with positive TRAb. With RNA extracted from PBMCs as input, the TCR library was made. The sample here was peripheral blood mononuclear cells (PBMCs), taken when the disease was refractory, from a patient treated with antithyroid drugs. These receptors were collected from a female donor with Graves disease.

The V call is TRBV20-1, the J call TRBJ2-7; weak D call: TRBD1 (6 bases). Germline CDR1 DFQATT, CDR2 SNEGSKA (reference sequence). Trimming stripped 5 bases from V and 0 bases from J, with 11 bases between. The CDR3 runs 13 residues. The CDR3 region has the DNA TGCAGTGCTCAAACGGGACACTCCTACGAGCAGTACTTC. It translates to CSAQTGHSYEQYF.

The V and J genes are TRBV19 and TRBJ1-5, with a weak D call TRBD1 (6 bases). Trimming stripped 1 base from V and 5 bases from J, with 6 bases between. The germline CDR1 and CDR2 sequences are LNHDA and SQIVND (reference sequence). The CDR3 sequence is 13 residues long. The DNA for the CDR3 is TGTGCCAGTAGTATAGCAGGGGATCAGCCCCAGCATTTT. Translating gives CASSIAGDQPQHF.

CDR3 nucleotides: TGTGCCAGCAGCCCCCGGGACAGACTCGGCACCTTC. Amino acids: CASSPRDRLGTF. V and J are TRBV7-2 and TRBJ1-2; 7 bases match TRBD1. The CDR3 consists of 12 residues. After removal of 5 bases from V and 13 bases from J, the junction contained 10 bases not matched to a gene. Germline CDR1 reads SGHTA; CDR2 reads FQGNSA.

The V and J genes are TRBV19 and TRBJ2-7; TRBD2 might be the D (6 bases). Germline V gene lookup returns CDR1 LNHDA and CDR2 SQIVND (reference sequence). This CDR3 contains 15 residues. V lost 1 base, J lost 3 bases, and 13 bases lay in between. This CDR3 reads CASSIGGLAGYEQYF. DNA for the CDR3: TGTGCCAGTAGTATAGGGGGACTGGCCGGCTACGAGCAGTACTTC.

This clonotype was counted at least ten times. This chain connects TRBV15 to TRBJ2-7; D unresolved. V was shortened by 0 bases and J by 7 bases, with 10 bases between the two germline ends. CDR3 length equals 13 residues. CDR1 and CDR2 from the germline V gene are LNHNV and YYDKDF (reference sequence). CDR3: CATSRDRSREQYF. CDR3 coding DNA: TGTGCCACCAGCAGAGATAGGAGCAGGGAGCAGTACTTC.

As regards this clonotype: This may be a read error: a much more frequent sequence differs by one nucleotide. This chain connects TRBV11-2 to TRBJ2-7, with 7 bases matching TRBD1. The trim removed 5 bases at V and 5 bases at J, leaving 9 bases unmatched. This CDR3 comprises 14 residues. The germline V gene has CDR1 SGHAT and CDR2 FQNNGV. The CDR3 is CASSGQVGDHEQYF. The CDR3, as DNA: TGTGCCAGCAGCGGACAGGTGGGAGACCACGAGCAGTACTTC. Filled out from reference TRBV11-2 and TRBJ2-7, the complete variable domain reads EAGVAQSPRYKIIEKRQSVAFWCNPISGHATLYWYQQILGQGPKLLIQFQNNGVVDDSQLPKDRFSAERLKGVDSTLKIQPAKLEDSAVYLCASSGQVGDHEQYFGPGTRLTVT.

Many counts were recorded for this clonotype. The rearrangement uses TRBV28 and TRBJ1-2; TRBD1 is a possible D gene (6 bases). This CDR3 region has 15 residues. From germline, CDR1 is MDHEN and CDR2 SYDVKM. Trimming took off 5 bases at V and 8 bases at J, with 21 bases between the two ends. The CDR3, as DNA: TGTGCCAGCAGTGTAACATATCAGGGGATTCAAGGCTACACCTTC. Amino acid sequence: CASSVTYQGIQGYTF.

This clonotype was seen repeatedly, ten times or more. This rearrangement joins TRBV28 to TRBJ1-2; unclear D gene. The CDR3 loop spans 12 amino acids. V lost 2 bases and J 7 bases, leaving 8 bases between the germline ends. From germline, CDR1 is MDHEN and CDR2 SYDVKM. DNA of the CDR3: TGTGCCAGCAGTTTAGACGGGGTTGGCTACACCTTC. As protein: CASSLDGVGYTF.

In this sample, this clonotype turned up many times. The V call is TRBV2, the J call TRBJ2-2; the D gene is possibly TRBD2 (5 bases). Germline V CDR1 and CDR2: SNHLY, FYNNEI. The CDR3 length is 14 residues. With 6 bases removed from V and 0 bases from J, the gap between germline ends came to 8 bases. The CDR3, as DNA: TGTGCCAGCAGGCAGGACTCGAACACCGGGGAGCTGTTTTTT. Protein sequence: CASRQDSNTGELFF.

The V call is TRBV15, the J call TRBJ2-2; D gene ambiguous. Per germline, CDR1 LNHNV and CDR2 YYDKDF (reference sequence). V lost 0 bases, J lost 0 bases, and 17 bases lay in between. The CDR3 spans 19 residues. Here the CDR3 reads CATSRDLRIGIPNTGELFF. CDR3 sequence (DNA): TGTGCCACCAGCAGAGATCTGCGGATAGGGATCCCGAACACCGGGGAGCTGTTTTTT.